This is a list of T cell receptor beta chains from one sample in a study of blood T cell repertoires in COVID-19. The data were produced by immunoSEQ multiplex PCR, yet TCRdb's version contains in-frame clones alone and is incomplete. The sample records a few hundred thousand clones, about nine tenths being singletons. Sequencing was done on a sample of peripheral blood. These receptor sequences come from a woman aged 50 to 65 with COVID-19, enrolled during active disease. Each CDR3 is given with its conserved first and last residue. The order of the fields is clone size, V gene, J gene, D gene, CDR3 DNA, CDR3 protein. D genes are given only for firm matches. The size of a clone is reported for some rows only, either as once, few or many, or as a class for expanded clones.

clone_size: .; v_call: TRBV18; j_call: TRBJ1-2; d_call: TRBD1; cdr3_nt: TGTGCCAGCTCACCAGGACAGGAGCCCTATGGCTACACCTTC; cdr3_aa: CASSPGQEPYGYTF
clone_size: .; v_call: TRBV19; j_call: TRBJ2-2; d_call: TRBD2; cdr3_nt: TGTGCCAGTACCCCGGGGGGGGCGGCTCGAAACACCGGGGAGCTGTTTTTT; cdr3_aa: CASTPGGAARNTGELFF
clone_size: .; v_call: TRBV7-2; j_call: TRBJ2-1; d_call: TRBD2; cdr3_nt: TGTGCCAGCAGCCCTTCCCAACTAGCGGGAGAAACAAATGAGCAGTTCTTC; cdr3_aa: CASSPSQLAGETNEQFF
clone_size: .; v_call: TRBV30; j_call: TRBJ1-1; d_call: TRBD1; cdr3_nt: TGTGCCTGGAGTGGGGACAGTTACACTGAAGCTTTCTTT; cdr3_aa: CAWSGDSYTEAFF
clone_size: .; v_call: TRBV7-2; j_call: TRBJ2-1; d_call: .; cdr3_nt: TGTGCCAGCAGCTTGGGGGGGCCGGTAGGCAATGAGCAGTTCTTC; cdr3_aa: CASSLGGPVGNEQFF
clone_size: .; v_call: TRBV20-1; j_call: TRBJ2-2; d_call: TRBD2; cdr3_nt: TGCAGTGCTAGTCGCCCGGGACTAGCGGGAGGAAACACCGGGGAGCTGTTTTTT; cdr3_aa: CSASRPGLAGGNTGELFF
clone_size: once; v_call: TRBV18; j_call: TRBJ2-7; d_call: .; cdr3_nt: TGTGCCAGCTCACCAGGGGAGGCCCGCGAGCAGTACTTC; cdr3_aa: CASSPGEAREQYF
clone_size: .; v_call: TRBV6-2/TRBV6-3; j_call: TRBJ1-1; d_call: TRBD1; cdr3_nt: TGTGCCAGCAGTTCCCAGGGGGCTCGGAACACTGAAGCTTTCTTT; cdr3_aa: CASSSQGARNTEAFF
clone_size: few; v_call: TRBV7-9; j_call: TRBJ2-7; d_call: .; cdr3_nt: TGTGCCAGCAGCCCCAGCGGACGTAGTTCCTACGAGCAGTACTTC; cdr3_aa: CASSPSGRSSYEQYF
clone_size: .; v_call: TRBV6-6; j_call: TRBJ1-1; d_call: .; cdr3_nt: TGTGCCAGCAGTCCGACATCCGGGAACACTGAAGCTTTCTTT; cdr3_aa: CASSPTSGNTEAFF
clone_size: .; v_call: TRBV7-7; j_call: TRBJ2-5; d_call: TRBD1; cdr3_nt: TGTGCTAGCAGCTTAGGGGCAGGGGGATTGCGACAAGAGACCCAGTACTTC; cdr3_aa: CASSLGAGGLRQETQYF
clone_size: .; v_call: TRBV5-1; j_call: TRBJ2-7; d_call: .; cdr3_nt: TGCGCCAGCAGTTGGGGCCGTGAGAGTAAGCAGTACTTC; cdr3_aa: CASSWGRESKQYF